The sequence of this T cell receptor (beta chain) was determined in a study of blood T cell repertoires in COVID-19. Germline V gives CDR1 SGHRS, CDR2 YFSETQ. The CDR3 contains 14 residues. The junction had 2 bases not matched to a gene; V was cut back by 2 bases and J by 1 base. As processed by the authors: Nucleated cell number was recorded as an estimate derived from reference gene primer amplification. Profiled with immunoSEQ multiplex PCR; TCRdb holds only in-frame clones, not every one. V, J and clone size were drawn from that table, and D and trimming were deduced from the DNA. The sample lists 130,000 or so clones, around 91% occurring once.

Specimen: peripheral blood. The clonotype comes from a man between 65 and 85 years old with active or convalescent COVID-19. The gene calls are TRBV5-1 and TRBJ2-7, with TRBD2 matching over 8 bases. The CDR3 DNA follows: TGCGCCAGCAGCTTAAGACTAGCGTCCTACGAGCAGTACTTC. This translates into CASSLRLASYEQYF. Full variable domain (rest looked up from reference TRBV5-1 and TRBJ2-7): KAGVTQTPRYLIKTRGQQVTLSCSPISGHRSVSWYQQTPGQGLQFLFEYFSETQRNKGNFPGRFSGRQFSNSRSEMNVSTLELGDSALYLCASSLRLASYEQYFGPGTRLTVT.